This TCR beta chain was profiled in a study of T-cell reconstitution after alpha-beta-depleted transplantation in children. This CDR3 is 14 amino acids long. CDR1 DFQATT and CDR2 SNEGSKA come from the germline V gene (reference sequence). V lost 6 bases, J lost 0 bases, and 15 bases lay in between. This clonotype was seen many times. The library targeted TCRbeta and was prepared with unique molecular identifiers. Via MiXCR, TCRdb re-called the PCR reads, giving one row per CDR3 protein. The repertoire holds around 110,000 distinct CDR3 sequences, with about a tenth as singletons. This rearrangement joins TRBV20-1 to TRBJ2-7; unclear D gene. This receptor was taken from a boy younger than 10 with acute lymphoblastic leukemia, due to receive a stem cell transplant. The sequencing used PBMCs, collected before TCRalphabeta/CD19-depleted stem cell transplant. The chain's CDR3 is CSAPDISSSYEQYF. As DNA, the CDR3 is TGCAGTGCCCCTGACATCTCCAGCTCCTACGAGCAGTACTTC.